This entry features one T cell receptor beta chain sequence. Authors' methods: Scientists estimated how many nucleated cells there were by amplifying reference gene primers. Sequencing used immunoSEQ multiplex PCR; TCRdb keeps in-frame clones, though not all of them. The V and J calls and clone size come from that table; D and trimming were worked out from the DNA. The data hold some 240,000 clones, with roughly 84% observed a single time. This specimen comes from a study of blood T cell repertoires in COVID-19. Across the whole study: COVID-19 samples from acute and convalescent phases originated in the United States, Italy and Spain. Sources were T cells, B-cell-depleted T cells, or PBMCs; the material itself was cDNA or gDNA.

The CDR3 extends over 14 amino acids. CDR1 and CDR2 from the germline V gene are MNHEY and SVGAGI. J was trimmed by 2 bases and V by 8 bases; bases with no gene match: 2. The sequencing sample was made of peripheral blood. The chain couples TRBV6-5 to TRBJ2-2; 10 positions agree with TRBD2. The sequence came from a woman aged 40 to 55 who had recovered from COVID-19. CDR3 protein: CASQRGGNTGELFF. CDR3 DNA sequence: TGTGCCAGCCAGCGGGGGGGTAACACCGGGGAGCTGTTTTTT.